Listed below are T cell receptor beta chains from one sample, sequenced in a study of response to subunit inactivated influenza vaccine. Using its own MiXCR run on the RT-PCR reads, TCRdb lists one record per CDR3 protein. The sample has some 540,000 distinct CDR3 sequences, less than 25% seen once; the top ten hold 2.5% to 3.5%. These records were also assigned to another study, of T cells expressing NK-cell markers.

The sample was CD4+ T cells sorted from PBMCs, taken about 12 days after vaccination. The receptor source for this set is a man aged 45-65 years who received an inactivated influenza vaccine. The CDR3 runs from the conserved cysteine through the conserved F or W. D genes are given only for firm matches. Size is omitted from some rows. Given values are once, few, many or a class for expanded clones.

TRBD1	TRBV30	.	TRBJ2-3	CAWRRTGATDTQYF	TGTGCCTGGAGGCGGACAGGGGCCACAGATACGCAGTATTTT
TRBD1	TRBV6-1	.	TRBJ2-1	CASTGQGAISNEQFF	TGTGCCAGCACCGGCCAGGGGGCGATTTCTAATGAGCAGTTCTTC
.	TRBV12-3/TRBV12-4	.	TRBJ2-7	CASSPGRNEQYF	TGTGCCAGCAGTCCCGGAAGAAACGAGCAGTACTTC
TRBD2	TRBV5-1	few	TRBJ2-5	CASSLASGGAETQYF	TGCGCCAGCAGCTTGGCTAGCGGGGGGGCCGAGACCCAGTACTTC
.	TRBV11-2	few	TRBJ1-2	CASSTRRTSWLKGYTF	TGTGCCAGCAGCACGAGACGGACGAGTTGGCTAAAAGGCTACACCTTC
.	TRBV7-9	.	TRBJ1-1	CASAVRTEAFF	TGTGCCAGCGCTGTGAGGACTGAAGCTTTCTTT
.	TRBV7-3	few	TRBJ1-1	CASSLSSGRGEAFF	TGTGCCAGCAGCTTGAGCTCAGGGAGGGGTGAAGCTTTCTTT
.	TRBV20-1	few	TRBJ2-3	CSARVSLVDTQYF	TGCAGTGCTAGGGTTAGCCTGGTAGATACGCAGTATTTT
.	TRBV12-3/TRBV12-4	few	TRBJ2-7	CASSFTIEGEQYF	TGTGCCAGCAGCTTCACTATAGAGGGAGAGCAGTACTTC
TRBD2	TRBV29-1	few	TRBJ2-1	CSVETRTSGSYNEQFF	TGCAGCGTTGAAACTAGGACTAGCGGGTCCTACAATGAGCAGTTCTTC
TRBD2	TRBV3-1	.	TRBJ2-3	CASSPLAGGLDTQYF	TGTGCCAGCAGCCCTTTGGCGGGGGGGTTGGATACGCAGTATTTT
.	TRBV7-2	.	TRBJ2-1	CASSLIRYREGDEQFF	TGTGCCAGCAGCTTAATTCGGTACAGGGAAGGAGATGAGCAGTTCTTC
.	TRBV3-1	.	TRBJ2-1	CASSQNSGFSYNEQFF	TGTGCCAGCAGCCAGAACAGCGGGTTCTCCTACAATGAGCAGTTCTTC
TRBD2	TRBV4-2	few	TRBJ2-5	CASSQDGRGQETQYF	TGTGCCAGCAGCCAAGACGGGCGGGGGCAAGAGACCCAGTACTTC
.	TRBV5-1	.	TRBJ2-7	CASSLDRADYEQYF	TGCGCCAGCAGCTTGGATCGGGCCGACTACGAGCAGTACTTC
.	TRBV20-1	.	TRBJ1-6	CSASVAGNSPLHF	TGCAGTGCTAGCGTAGCGGGCAATTCACCCCTCCACTTT
.	TRBV18	.	TRBJ2-3	CASSPNPMDTQYF	TGTGCCAGCTCACCTAATCCTATGGATACGCAGTATTTT
TRBD1	TRBV5-4	few	TRBJ1-1	CASRKIDRDEAEAFF	TGTGCCAGCCGCAAGATAGACAGGGATGAGGCTGAAGCTTTCTTT
.	TRBV14	few	TRBJ2-7	CASSPPYPRQGNYEQYF	TGTGCCAGCAGCCCTCCCTACCCGCGGCAAGGGAACTACGAGCAGTACTTC
.	TRBV6-1	few	TRBJ2-7	CASSHGLPGSYEQYF	TGTGCCAGCAGCCACGGACTTCCCGGGTCCTACGAGCAGTACTTC
.	TRBV7-2	.	TRBJ2-3	CASSPTGRIADTQYF	TGTGCCAGCAGCCCAACAGGGAGAATCGCAGATACGCAGTATTTT
.	TRBV5-1	few	TRBJ1-1	CASSLAGLSDAFF	TGCGCCAGCAGCTTGGCCGGTCTTTCTGACGCTTTCTTT
TRBD1	TRBV11-1	.	TRBJ2-1	CASSSDRGTYNEQFF	TGTGCCAGCAGCTCGGACAGGGGTACCTACAATGAGCAGTTCTTC
TRBD2	TRBV3-1	.	TRBJ2-5	CASSQDFSGGAETQYF	TGTGCCAGCAGCCAAGATTTTTCCGGGGGGGCCGAGACCCAGTACTTC
.	TRBV12-3/TRBV12-4	few	TRBJ2-3	CASRLQGRVSTDTQYF	TGTGCCAGCAGGTTACAGGGAAGGGTAAGCACAGATACGCAGTATTTT
TRBD2	TRBV29-1	few	TRBJ2-1	CSVETSGRSSYNEQFF	TGCAGCGTTGAGACTAGCGGGAGGAGCTCCTACAATGAGCAGTTCTTC
.	TRBV29-1	.	TRBJ2-3	CSVDNPTGYTDTQYF	TGCAGCGTCGATAACCCGACGGGTTACACAGATACGCAGTATTTT
.	TRBV29-1	.	TRBJ1-1	CSVARGQGEAFF	TGCAGCGTCGCCCGAGGGCAGGGTGAAGCTTTCTTT
TRBD2	TRBV15	few	TRBJ2-3	CATSRLSSGGLSMQYF	TGTGCCACCAGCAGACTCTCTAGCGGGGGACTTAGTATGCAGTATTTT
TRBD2	TRBV2	.	TRBJ2-2	CASSRAGGTGELFF	TGTGCCAGCAGTCGAGCGGGAGGGACCGGGGAGCTGTTTTTT
.	TRBV5-1	few	TRBJ1-1	CASSPSGGSMNTEAFF	TGCGCCAGCAGCCCCTCGGGGGGCAGCATGAACACTGAAGCTTTCTTT
.	TRBV19	.	TRBJ1-5	CASSMVPQGRNQPQHF	TGTGCCAGTAGTATGGTTCCCCAGGGCCGCAATCAGCCCCAGCATTTT
.	TRBV28	.	TRBJ2-7	CASGAREQYF	TGTGCCAGCGGAGCTCGCGAGCAGTACTTC
.	TRBV7-9	few	TRBJ2-1	CASSLELWDNEQFF	TGTGCCAGCAGCTTAGAGCTATGGGACAATGAGCAGTTCTTC
.	TRBV30	.	TRBJ2-7	CAWSPGSYEQYF	TGTGCCTGGAGCCCAGGGTCCTACGAGCAGTACTTC
TRBD2	TRBV20-1	.	TRBJ2-5	CSARGVGLAIETQYF	TGCAGTGCTAGAGGGGTGGGACTAGCAATAGAGACCCAGTACTTC
.	TRBV5-1	few	TRBJ1-1	CASSPGRMNTEAFF	TGCGCCAGCAGCCCCGGACGGATGAACACTGAAGCTTTCTTT